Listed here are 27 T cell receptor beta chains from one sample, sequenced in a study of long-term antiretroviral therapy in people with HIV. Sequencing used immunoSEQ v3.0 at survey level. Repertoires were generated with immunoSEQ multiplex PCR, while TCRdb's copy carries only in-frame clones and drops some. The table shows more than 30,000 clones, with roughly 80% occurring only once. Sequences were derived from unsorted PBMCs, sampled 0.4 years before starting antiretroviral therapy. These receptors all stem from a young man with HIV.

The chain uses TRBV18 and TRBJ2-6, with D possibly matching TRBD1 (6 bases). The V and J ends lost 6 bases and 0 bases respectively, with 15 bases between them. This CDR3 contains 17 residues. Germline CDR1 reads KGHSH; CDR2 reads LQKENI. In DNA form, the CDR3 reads TGTGCCAGCTCTAGAGACAGGTGGACCTCTGGGGCCAACGTCCTGACTTTC. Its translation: CASSRDRWTSGANVLTF. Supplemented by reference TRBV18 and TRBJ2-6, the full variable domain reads NAGVMQNPRHLVRRRGQEARLRCSPMKGHSHVYWYRQLPEEGLKFMVYLQKENIIDESGMPKERFSAEFPKEGPSILRIQQVVRGDSAAYFCASSRDRWTSGANVLTFGAGSRLTVL.

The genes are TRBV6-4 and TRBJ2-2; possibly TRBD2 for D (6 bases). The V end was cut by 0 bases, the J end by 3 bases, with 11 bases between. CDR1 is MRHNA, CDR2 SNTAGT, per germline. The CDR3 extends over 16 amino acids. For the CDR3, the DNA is TGTGCCAGCAGTGACTCGGGCGGGACCTACACCGGGGAGCTGTTTTTT. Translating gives CASSDSGGTYTGELFF.

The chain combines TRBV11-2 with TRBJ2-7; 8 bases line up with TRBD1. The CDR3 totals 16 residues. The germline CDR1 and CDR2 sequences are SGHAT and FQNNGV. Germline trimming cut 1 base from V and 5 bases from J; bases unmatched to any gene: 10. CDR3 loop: CASSLVARTGKNEQYF. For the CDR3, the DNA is TGTGCCAGCAGCTTAGTAGCTAGGACAGGGAAAAACGAGCAGTACTTC.

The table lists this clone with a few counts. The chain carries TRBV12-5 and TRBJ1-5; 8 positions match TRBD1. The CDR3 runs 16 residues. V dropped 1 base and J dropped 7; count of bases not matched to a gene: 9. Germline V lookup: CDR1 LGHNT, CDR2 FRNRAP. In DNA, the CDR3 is TGTGCTAGTGGTTTGGACGCGGACAGGGCGGGACAGCCCCAGCATTTT. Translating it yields CASGLDADRAGQPQHF.

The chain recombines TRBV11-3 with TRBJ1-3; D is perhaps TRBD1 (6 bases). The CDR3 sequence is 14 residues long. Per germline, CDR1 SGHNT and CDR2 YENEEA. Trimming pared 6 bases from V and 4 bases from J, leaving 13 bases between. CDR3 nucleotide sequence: TGTGCCAGCAGTTCCCCCGGGACAGGAAACACCATATATTTT. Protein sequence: CASSSPGTGNTIYF.

The CDR3 DNA reads TGTGCCAGCAGTTACTCGAGATTGGGCGAGCAGTACTTC. Translating gives CASSYSRLGEQYF. This chain uses TRBV6-5 with TRBJ2-5, with unresolved D. The DNA matches TRBJ2-7 better at its end, which makes the J call doubtful. CDR1 MNHEY and CDR2 SVGAGI come from the germline V gene. CDR3 length: 13 residues.

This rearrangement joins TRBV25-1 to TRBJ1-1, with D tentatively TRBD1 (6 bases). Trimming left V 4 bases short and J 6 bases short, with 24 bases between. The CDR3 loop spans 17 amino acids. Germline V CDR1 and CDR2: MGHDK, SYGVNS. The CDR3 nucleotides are TGTGCCAGCAGTGGCCTGATAGGGTGGGGGCATGTCGCTGAAGCTTTCTTT. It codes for CASSGLIGWGHVAEAFF. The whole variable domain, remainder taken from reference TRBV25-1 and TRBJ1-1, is EADIYQTPRYLVIGTGKKITLECSQTMGHDKMYWYQQDPGMELHLIHYSYGVNSTEKGDLSSESTVSRIRTEHFPLTLESARPSHTSQYLCASSGLIGWGHVAEAFFGQGTRLTVV.

The DNA for the CDR3 is TGTGCCAGCAGCTTATTCACTAGCGGCGCCCATGAGCAGTTCTTC. It codes for CASSLFTSGAHEQFF. The chain links TRBV13 to TRBJ2-1, with 8 bases that match TRBD2. Germline assignment: CDR1 PRHDT and CDR2 FYEKMQ (reference sequence). J gave up 8 bases and V 2 bases, and 8 bases lay outside the gene matches. This CDR3 is built from 15 residues.

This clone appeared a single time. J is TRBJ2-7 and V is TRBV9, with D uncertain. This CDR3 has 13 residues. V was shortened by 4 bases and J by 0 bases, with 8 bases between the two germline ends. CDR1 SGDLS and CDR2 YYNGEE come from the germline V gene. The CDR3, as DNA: TGTGCCAGCAGCCCGACGGACTCCTACGAGCAGTACTTC. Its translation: CASSPTDSYEQYF.

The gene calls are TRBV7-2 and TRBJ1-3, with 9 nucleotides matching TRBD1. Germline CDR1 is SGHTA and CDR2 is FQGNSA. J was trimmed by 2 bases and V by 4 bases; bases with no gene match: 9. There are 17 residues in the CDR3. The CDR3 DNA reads TGTGCCAGCAGCTCCGTACCGGGACAGGGCGCTGGAAACACCATATATTTT. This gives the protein CASSSVPGQGAGNTIYF.

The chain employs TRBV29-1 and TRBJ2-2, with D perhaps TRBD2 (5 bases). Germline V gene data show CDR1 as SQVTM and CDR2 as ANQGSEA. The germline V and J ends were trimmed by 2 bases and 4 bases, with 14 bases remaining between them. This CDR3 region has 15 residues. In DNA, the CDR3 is TGCAGCGTTGAATGGACCCTCCGGGGCACCGGGGAGCTGTTTTTT. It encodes CSVEWTLRGTGELFF.

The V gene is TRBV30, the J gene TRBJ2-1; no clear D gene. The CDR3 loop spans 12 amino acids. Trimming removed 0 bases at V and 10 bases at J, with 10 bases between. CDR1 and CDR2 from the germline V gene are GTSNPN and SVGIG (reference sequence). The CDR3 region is CAWSVPLVEQFF. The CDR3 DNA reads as TGTGCCTGGAGTGTACCATTGGTCGAGCAGTTCTTC. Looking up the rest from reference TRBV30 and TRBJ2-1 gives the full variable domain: SQTIHQWPATLVQPVGSPLSLECTVEGTSNPNLYWYRQAAGRGLQLLFYSVGIGQISSEVPQNLSASRPQDRQFILSSKKLLLSDSGFYLCAWSVPLVEQFFGPGTRLTVL.

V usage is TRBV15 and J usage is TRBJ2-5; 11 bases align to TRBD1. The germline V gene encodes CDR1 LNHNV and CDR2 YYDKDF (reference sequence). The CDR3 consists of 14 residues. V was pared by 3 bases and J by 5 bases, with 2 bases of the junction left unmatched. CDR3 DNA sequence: TGTGCCACCAGCAGCCGGACAGGGGGCGAGACCCAGTACTTC. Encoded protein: CATSSRTGGETQYF.

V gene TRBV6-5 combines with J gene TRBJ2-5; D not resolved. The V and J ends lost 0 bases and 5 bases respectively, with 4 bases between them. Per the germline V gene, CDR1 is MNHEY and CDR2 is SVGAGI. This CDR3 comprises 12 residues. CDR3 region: CASSYSGETQYF. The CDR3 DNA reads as TGTGCCAGCAGTTACTCGGGGGAGACCCAGTACTTC.

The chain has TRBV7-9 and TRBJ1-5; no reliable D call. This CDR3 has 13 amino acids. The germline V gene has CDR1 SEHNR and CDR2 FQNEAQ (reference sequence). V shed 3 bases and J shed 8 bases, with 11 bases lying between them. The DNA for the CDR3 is TGTGCCAGCAGCTTTGAAATCGCCGAGCCCCAGCATTTT. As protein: CASSFEIAEPQHF.

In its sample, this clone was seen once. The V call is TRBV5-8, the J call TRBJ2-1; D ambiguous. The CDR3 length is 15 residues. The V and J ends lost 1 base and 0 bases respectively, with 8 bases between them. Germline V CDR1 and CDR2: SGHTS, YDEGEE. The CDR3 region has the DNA TGTGCCAGCAGCTTGCTGATCAGCTCCTACAATGAGCAGTTCTTC. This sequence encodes CASSLLISSYNEQFF.

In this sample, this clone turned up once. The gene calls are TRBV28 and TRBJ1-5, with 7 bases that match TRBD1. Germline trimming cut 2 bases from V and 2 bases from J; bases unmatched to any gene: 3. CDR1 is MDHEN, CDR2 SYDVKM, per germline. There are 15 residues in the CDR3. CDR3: CASSLPGTGNQPQHF. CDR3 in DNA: TGTGCCAGCAGTTTACCCGGGACAGGCAATCAGCCCCAGCATTTT.

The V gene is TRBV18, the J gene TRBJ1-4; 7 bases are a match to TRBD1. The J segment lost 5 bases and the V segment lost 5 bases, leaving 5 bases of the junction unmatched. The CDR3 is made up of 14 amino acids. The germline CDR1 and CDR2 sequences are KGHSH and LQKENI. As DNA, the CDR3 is TGTGCCAGCTCAGACGACAGGGCGAATGAAAAACTGTTTTTT. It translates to CASSDDRANEKLFF.

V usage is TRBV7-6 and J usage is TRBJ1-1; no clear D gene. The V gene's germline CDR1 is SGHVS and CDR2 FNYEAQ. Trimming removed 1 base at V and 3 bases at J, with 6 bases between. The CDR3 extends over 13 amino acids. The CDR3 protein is CASSLERHTEAFF. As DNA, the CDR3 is TGTGCCAGCAGCTTAGAGAGGCACACTGAAGCTTTCTTT.

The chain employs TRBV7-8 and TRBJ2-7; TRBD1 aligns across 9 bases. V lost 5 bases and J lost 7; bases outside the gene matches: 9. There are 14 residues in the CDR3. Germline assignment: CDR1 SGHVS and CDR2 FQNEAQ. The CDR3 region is CASSAGTGWGEQYF. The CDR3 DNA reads TGTGCCAGCAGCGCCGGGACAGGGTGGGGAGAGCAGTACTTC.

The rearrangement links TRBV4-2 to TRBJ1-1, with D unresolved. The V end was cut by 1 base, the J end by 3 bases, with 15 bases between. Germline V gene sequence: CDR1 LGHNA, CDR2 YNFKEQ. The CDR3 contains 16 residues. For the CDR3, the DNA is TGTGCCAGCAGCCAAGGAGTTTTGGACCAGGACACTGAAGCTTTCTTT. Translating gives CASSQGVLDQDTEAFF.

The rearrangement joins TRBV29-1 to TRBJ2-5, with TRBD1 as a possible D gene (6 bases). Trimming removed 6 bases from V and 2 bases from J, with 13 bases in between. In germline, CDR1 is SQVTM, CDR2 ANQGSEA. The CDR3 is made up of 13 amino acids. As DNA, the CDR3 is TGCAGCGTGGAGGCAGGGGCGCAAGAGACCCAGTACTTC. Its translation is CSVEAGAQETQYF.

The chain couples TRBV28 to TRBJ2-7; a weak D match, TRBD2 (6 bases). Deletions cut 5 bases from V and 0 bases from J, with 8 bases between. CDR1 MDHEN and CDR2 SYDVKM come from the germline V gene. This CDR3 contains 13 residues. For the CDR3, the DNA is TGTGCCAGCAGTGTAGCGGACTCCTACGAGCAGTACTTC. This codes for CASSVADSYEQYF. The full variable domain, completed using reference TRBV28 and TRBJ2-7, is DVKVTQSSRYLVKRTGEKVFLECVQDMDHENMFWYRQDPGLGLRLIYFSYDVKMKEKGDIPEGYSVSREKKERFSLILESASTNQTSMYLCASSVADSYEQYFGPGTRLTVT.

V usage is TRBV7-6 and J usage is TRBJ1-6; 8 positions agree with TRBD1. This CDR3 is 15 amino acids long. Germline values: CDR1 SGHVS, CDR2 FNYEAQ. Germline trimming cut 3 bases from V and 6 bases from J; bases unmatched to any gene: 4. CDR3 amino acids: CASSFSDRGNSPLHF. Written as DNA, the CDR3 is TGTGCCAGCAGCTTCTCCGACAGGGGTAATTCACCCCTCCACTTT.

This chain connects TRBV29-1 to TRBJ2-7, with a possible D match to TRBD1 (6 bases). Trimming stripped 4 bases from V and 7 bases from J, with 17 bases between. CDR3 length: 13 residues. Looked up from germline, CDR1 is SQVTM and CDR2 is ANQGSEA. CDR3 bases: TGCAGCGTTGTCCGGGACACGCCTGAGGAGCAGTACTTC. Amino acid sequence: CSVVRDTPEEQYF.

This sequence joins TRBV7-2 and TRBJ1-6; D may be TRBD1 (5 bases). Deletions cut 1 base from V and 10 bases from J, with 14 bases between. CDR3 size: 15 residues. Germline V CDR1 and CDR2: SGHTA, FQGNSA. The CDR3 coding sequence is TGTGCCAGCAGCTTAGTCATTGGGACGGAGTCACCCCTCCACTTT. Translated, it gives CASSLVIGTESPLHF.

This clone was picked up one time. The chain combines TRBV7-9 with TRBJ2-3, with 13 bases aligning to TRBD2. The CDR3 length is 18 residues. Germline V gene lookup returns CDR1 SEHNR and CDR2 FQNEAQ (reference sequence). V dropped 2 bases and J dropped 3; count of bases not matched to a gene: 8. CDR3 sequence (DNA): TGTGCCAGCAGCTTACTAACTAGCGGGAGGGCCAGTACAGATACGCAGTATTTT. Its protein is CASSLLTSGRASTDTQYF.